This T cell receptor beta chain is from a study of cytomegalovirus exposure and HLA in healthy donors. Findings and caveats of the study: TCR beta sequences numbering around 15,000 were associated with HLA alleles at 0.05 false discovery rate in a later analysis. Rare TCR sequences predominated, though certain public TCRs were found in many donors.

This clone was detected a few times. Its specificity is unknown. Primers for the PCR totalled 60 Vbeta and 13 Jbeta. Original processing methods: The authors later counted roughly 87 million unique TCR beta chains, 9.5 million to 11 million of them shared. The data were produced by immunoSEQ multiplex PCR, yet TCRdb's version contains in-frame clones alone and is incomplete. V and J calls and clone size are copied from that table; D and trimming were computed from the DNA. This sample has around 130,000 clones; over 8% occur once, and the top ten carry about 5.5%. The CDR3 has 18 residues. Germline V gives CDR1 SEHNR, CDR2 FQNEAQ (reference sequence). After removal of 0 bases from V and 2 bases from J, the junction contained 12 bases not matched to a gene.

The rearrangement uses TRBV7-9 and TRBJ2-5; TRBD2 matches at 7 bases. The material sequenced was PBMCs. This sequence was found in a man between 35 and 55 years old in good health and CMV-seronegative. The CDR3 bases are TGTGCCAGCAGCTTAGCGGCCTTTCTAGCGGATTTACAAGAGACCCAGTACTTC. This codes for CASSLAAFLADLQETQYF.